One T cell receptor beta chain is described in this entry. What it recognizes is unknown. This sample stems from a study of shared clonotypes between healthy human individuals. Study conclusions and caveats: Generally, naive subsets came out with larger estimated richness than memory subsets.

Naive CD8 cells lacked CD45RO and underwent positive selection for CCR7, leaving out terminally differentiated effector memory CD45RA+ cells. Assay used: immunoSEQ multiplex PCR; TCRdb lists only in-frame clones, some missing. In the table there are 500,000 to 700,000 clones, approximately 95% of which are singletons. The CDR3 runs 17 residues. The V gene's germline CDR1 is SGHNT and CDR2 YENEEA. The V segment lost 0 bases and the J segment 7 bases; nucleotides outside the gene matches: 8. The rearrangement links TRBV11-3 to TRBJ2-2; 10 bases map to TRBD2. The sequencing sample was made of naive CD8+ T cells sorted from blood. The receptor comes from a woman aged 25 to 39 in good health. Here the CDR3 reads CASSLDPAGGPHGELFF. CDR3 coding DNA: TGTGCCAGCAGCTTAGACCCAGCGGGAGGGCCGCACGGGGAGCTGTTTTTT.